The 11 T cell receptor beta chains in this list originate from one sample, sequenced in a study of T cell clones after liver transplantation. Some clones are missing from TCRdb's copy, which holds only in-frame ones; the method was immunoSEQ multiplex PCR. The table lists roughly 100,000 clones, roughly four fifths of them singletons. Sequencing used CD4+ T cells from blood, obtained approximately 50 months after liver transplant. The receptors stem from a human patient who received a liver transplant. Some T cells may be the graft donor's.

This chain's CDR3 is CATSTDPTRRTDTQYF. Written as DNA, the CDR3 is TGTGCCACCAGCACAGACCCGACGCGACGCACAGATACGCAGTATTTT. This chain links TRBV15 with TRBJ2-3, with unresolved D. This CDR3 region has 16 residues. Germline V lookup: CDR1 LNHNV, CDR2 YYDKDF (reference sequence). Between the trimmed V and J ends, which lost 4 bases and 1 base, there was a span of 15 bases. Together with reference TRBV15 and TRBJ2-3, the CDR3 gives the full variable domain: DAMVIQNPRYQVTQFGKPVTLSCSQTLNHNVMYWYQQKSSQAPKLLFHYYDKDFNNEADTPDNFQSRRPNTSFCFLDIRSPGLGDTAMYLCATSTDPTRRTDTQYFGPGTRLTVL.

The chain carries TRBV5-1 and TRBJ2-3; TRBD2 matches at 14 bases. The germline V gene has CDR1 SGHRS and CDR2 YFSETQ. V gave up 4 bases and J gave up 3 bases; unmatched junction bases: 4. This CDR3 is built from 16 residues. As DNA, the CDR3 is TGCGCCAGCAGCAGAGGGACTAGCGGGGGTACAGATACGCAGTATTTT. Its translation is CASSRGTSGGTDTQYF.

J is TRBJ1-4 and V is TRBV7-6, with TRBD1 as a possible D gene (6 bases). The CDR3 is made up of 15 amino acids. Trimming pared 4 bases from V and 3 bases from J, leaving 12 bases between. The germline gives CDR1 SGHVS, CDR2 FNYEAQ. The CDR3: CASSSNRVANEKLFF. CDR3 bases: TGTGCCAGCAGCTCGAACAGGGTAGCTAATGAAAAACTGTTTTTT.

The V and J genes are TRBV5-1 and TRBJ1-5, with D possibly matching TRBD1 (5 bases). The CDR3 sequence is 15 residues long. Between the trimmed V and J ends, which lost 0 bases and 2 bases, there was a span of 9 bases. In germline, CDR1 is SGHRS, CDR2 YFSETQ. The CDR3 loop is CASSLEGTGNQPQHF. The CDR3, as DNA: TGCGCCAGCAGCTTGGAAGGGACGGGCAATCAGCCCCAGCATTTT.

J is TRBJ2-3 and V is TRBV27; 7 bases fit TRBD1. The CDR3 sequence is 17 residues long. The V gene's germline CDR1 is MNHEY and CDR2 SMNVEV (reference sequence). The V segment lost 6 bases and the J segment 4 bases; nucleotides outside the gene matches: 16. The CDR3 DNA reads TGTGCCAGCAGCCGCCCAACCGGGACAGCATTGTCAGATACGCAGTATTTT. This translates into CASSRPTGTALSDTQYF.

This rearrangement joins TRBV4-1 to TRBJ1-3; D might be TRBD1 (6 bases). The germline V gene has CDR1 MGHRA and CDR2 YSYEKL. This CDR3 has 13 amino acids. V lost 2 bases, J lost 16 bases, and 18 bases lay in between. The CDR3 loop is CASSQSRGDSLYF. The DNA for the CDR3 is TGCGCCAGCAGCCAATCCAGGGGTGACAGTCTCTATTTT.

The gene calls are TRBV27 and TRBJ1-6; the match to TRBD1 covers 8 bases. Trimming removed 4 bases from V and 5 bases from J; junction bases left unmatched: 4. The CDR3 length is 15 residues. CDR1 and CDR2 from the germline V gene are MNHEY and SMNVEV (reference sequence). DNA for the CDR3: TGTGCCAGCAGTTGGACAGGGCTCAATAATTCACCCCTCCACTTT. It specifies CASSWTGLNNSPLHF.

The J gene is TRBJ2-2, the V gene TRBV6-4; 9 bases are shared with TRBD2. V shed 2 bases, J shed 6 bases, and the junction held 10 bases outside the gene matches. CDR3 length: 17 residues. Germline V gene data show CDR1 as MRHNA and CDR2 as SNTAGT. The CDR3 is CASSDGRVAGDPGELFF. For the CDR3, the DNA is TGTGCCAGCAGTGACGGGAGGGTAGCGGGGGATCCCGGGGAGCTGTTTTTT.

This clone came up a few times. The gene calls are TRBV28 and TRBJ1-3, with TRBD1 as a possible D gene (5 bases). CDR1 MDHEN and CDR2 SYDVKM come from the germline V gene. CDR3 length equals 14 residues. V shed 7 bases and J shed 4 bases, with 14 bases lying between them. The CDR3 nucleotides are TGTGCCAGCACACTGTGGGGGAGGGGAAACACCATATATTTT. This codes for CASTLWGRGNTIYF.

The V and J genes are TRBV19 and TRBJ1-5; D unclear. The length of the CDR3 is 14 residues. V was cut by 6 bases and J by 6 bases, with 15 bases left in between. Germline V CDR1 and CDR2: LNHDA, SQIVND (reference sequence). The CDR3 DNA reads as TGTGCCAGTAGCTTTCACGGGCAAGCTCAGCCCCAGCATTTT. Translation gives CASSFHGQAQPQHF. The full variable domain, its missing parts supplied by reference TRBV19 and TRBJ1-5, is DGGITQSPKYLFRKEGQNVTLSCEQNLNHDAMYWYRQDPGQGLRLIYYSQIVNDFQKGDIAEGYSVSREKKESFPLTVTSAQKNPTAFYLCASSFHGQAQPQHFGDGTRLSIL.

This chain uses TRBV6-5 with TRBJ2-1; D is ambiguous. CDR3 length equals 11 residues. V lost 6 bases, J lost 7 bases, and 7 bases lay in between. CDR1 and CDR2 from the germline V gene are MNHEY and SVGAGI. CDR3: CASSPRNEQFF. The CDR3 nucleotides are TGTGCCAGCAGCCCCCGTAATGAGCAGTTCTTC.